This entry concerns a single TCR beta chain. The antigen remains unidentified. The source of the sample is a study of T-cell reconstitution after alpha-beta-depleted transplantation in children. Notes on the study in general: Approximately two months post-transplant, alpha-beta T cells reportedly originated from several hundred expanded graft clones. The authors attributed T-cell counts and diversity one year after transplant mostly to newly produced T cells.

For TCRbeta, the library was prepared with unique molecular identifiers. TCRdb re-called the PCR reads with MiXCR, one entry per CDR3 protein. The sample shows 98,000 or so distinct CDR3 sequences, roughly 6.1% of them seen only once. The receptor was derived from a male patient between 2 and 10 years old who had a stem cell transplant for acute lymphoblastic leukemia, so the T cells may come from the graft donor. The sample here was PBMCs, mostly from graft donor cells, taken 360 days after TCRalphabeta/CD19-depleted stem cell transplant.

CDR3 nucleotide sequence: TGTGCCAGCAGCTCAGAGTATGGCAGAAGGGAGACCCAGTACTTC. This gives the protein CASSSEYGRRETQYF. The gene calls are TRBV14 and TRBJ2-5; D call uncertain. The CDR3 loop spans 15 amino acids. The germline V gene encodes CDR1 SGHDN and CDR2 FVKESK. V was cut by 5 bases and J by 5 bases, with 18 bases left in between.